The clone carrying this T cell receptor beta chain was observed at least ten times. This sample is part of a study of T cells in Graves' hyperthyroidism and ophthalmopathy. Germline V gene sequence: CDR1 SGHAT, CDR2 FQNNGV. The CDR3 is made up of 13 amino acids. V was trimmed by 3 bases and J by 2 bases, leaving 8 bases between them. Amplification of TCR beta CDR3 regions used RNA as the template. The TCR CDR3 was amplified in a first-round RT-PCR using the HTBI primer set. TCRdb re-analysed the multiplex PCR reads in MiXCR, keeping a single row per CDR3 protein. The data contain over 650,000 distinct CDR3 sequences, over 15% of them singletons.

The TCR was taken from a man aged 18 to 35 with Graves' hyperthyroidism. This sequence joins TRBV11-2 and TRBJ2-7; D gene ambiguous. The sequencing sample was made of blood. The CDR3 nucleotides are TGTGCCAGCAGCTTGGAACTGACCTACGAGCAGTACTTC. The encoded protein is CASSLELTYEQYF. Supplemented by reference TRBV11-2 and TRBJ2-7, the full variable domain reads EAGVAQSPRYKIIEKRQSVAFWCNPISGHATLYWYQQILGQGPKLLIQFQNNGVVDDSQLPKDRFSAERLKGVDSTLKIQPAKLEDSAVYLCASSLELTYEQYFGPGTRLTVT.